This entry lists 31 T cell receptor beta chains sequenced from one sample in a study of cytomegalovirus exposure and HLA in healthy donors. The PCR employed 60 Vbeta primers together with 13 Jbeta primers. Libraries were prepared by immunoSEQ multiplex PCR; TCRdb keeps only in-frame clonotypes and omits some of them. The sample lists some 150,000 clones, around 77% occurring once. Specimen: PBMCs. Source of these receptors: a woman aged 25 to 39 in good health and CMV-seronegative.

The chain couples TRBV7-2 to TRBJ1-1, with a tentative D call TRBD1 (6 bases). The germline V and J ends were trimmed by 3 bases and 0 bases, with 11 bases remaining between them. CDR3 length: 15 residues. Germline values: CDR1 SGHTA, CDR2 FQGNSA. CDR3 sequence reads: CASSFGQYMNTEAFF. CDR3 nucleotide sequence: TGTGCCAGCAGCTTCGGACAGTACATGAACACTGAAGCTTTCTTT.

The chain carries TRBV6-1 and TRBJ2-2; D gene ambiguous. This CDR3 spans 13 amino acids. Trimming removed 6 bases from V and 1 base from J, with 6 bases in between. CDR1 is MNHNS and CDR2 is SASEGT in the germline V gene. In DNA, the CDR3 is TGTGCCAGCAGCCTCCGGAACACCGGGGAGCTGTTTTTT. Translation: CASSLRNTGELFF.

The sample holds one count of this clone. V is TRBV7-2 and J is TRBJ1-5, with D unclear. Germline V gene data show CDR1 as SGHTA and CDR2 as FQGNSA. Trimming removed 2 bases at V and 4 bases at J, with 6 bases between. The CDR3 contains 13 residues. In DNA, the CDR3 is TGTGCCAGCAGCTTAAGACAAAATCAGCCCCAGCATTTT. This gives the protein CASSLRQNQPQHF.

The gene calls are TRBV5-6 and TRBJ2-7; TRBD2 might be the D (6 bases). V dropped 5 bases and J dropped 3 bases, with 15 bases sitting between them. Germline lookup yields CDR1 SGHDT and CDR2 YYEEEE. This CDR3 has 14 residues. CDR3: CASRPSGVYYEQYF. The CDR3 coding sequence is TGTGCCAGCAGGCCTTCGGGGGTCTACTACGAGCAGTACTTC.

This chain links TRBV7-9 with TRBJ1-1, with TRBD1 matching 10 bases. Germline lookup yields CDR1 SEHNR and CDR2 FQNEAQ (reference sequence). CDR3 length: 15 amino acids. J gave up 2 bases and V 3 bases, and 3 bases lay outside the gene matches. As DNA, the CDR3 is TGTGCCAGCAGCTTGACAGGGGGCTATAACACTGAAGCTTTCTTT. Its translation: CASSLTGGYNTEAFF.

This sequence joins TRBV7-9 and TRBJ1-1; D may be TRBD1 (6 bases). The CDR3 has 14 residues. Looked up from germline, CDR1 is SEHNR and CDR2 is FQNEAQ (reference sequence). The ends were cut back, 2 bases at V and 5 bases at J, with 12 bases in the middle. The CDR3 loop reads CASSLIGRGTEAFF. Here the CDR3 DNA reads TGTGCCAGCAGCTTAATAGGCAGGGGAACTGAAGCTTTCTTT.

The J gene is TRBJ2-3, the V gene TRBV5-1; D is perhaps TRBD1 (6 bases). CDR3 length: 15 residues. V was cut by 2 bases and J by 2 bases, with 12 bases left in between. Germline lookup yields CDR1 SGHRS and CDR2 YFSETQ. CDR3 region: CASSFGRGDTDTQYF. The CDR3 DNA reads TGCGCCAGCAGCTTTGGCAGGGGTGACACAGATACGCAGTATTTT. The full variable domain, its missing parts supplied by reference TRBV5-1 and TRBJ2-3, is KAGVTQTPRYLIKTRGQQVTLSCSPISGHRSVSWYQQTPGQGLQFLFEYFSETQRNKGNFPGRFSGRQFSNSRSEMNVSTLELGDSALYLCASSFGRGDTDTQYFGPGTRLTVL.

The rearrangement joins TRBV4-3 to TRBJ1-1; no firm D call. V gave up 0 bases and J gave up 4 bases, with 9 bases separating them. Germline CDR1 is LGHNA and CDR2 is YSLEER. The CDR3 runs to 14 residues. As DNA, the CDR3 is TGCGCCAGCAGCCAAGATGGCCGGAGCACTGAAGCTTTCTTT. Its protein is CASSQDGRSTEAFF.

This clone was observed at least ten times. The V call is TRBV4-3, the J call TRBJ1-3, with 9 bases lining up with TRBD1. This CDR3 is built from 15 residues. Losses at the gene ends were 0 bases for V and 6 bases for J; bases not matched to a gene: 3. Germline V gene lookup returns CDR1 LGHNA and CDR2 YSLEER. This chain's CDR3 is CASSQDRQGVNTIYF. DNA for the CDR3: TGCGCCAGCAGCCAAGATCGACAGGGGGTAAACACCATATATTTT.

This clone was found a few times. The chain has TRBV13 and TRBJ2-5, with D perhaps TRBD1 (5 bases). The V gene lost 2 bases and the J gene lost 5 bases, with 12 bases spanning the gap. The CDR3 contains 14 residues. Per the germline V gene, CDR1 is PRHDT and CDR2 is FYEKMQ (reference sequence). CDR3 region: CASSLRGILETQYF. CDR3 nucleotides: TGTGCCAGCAGCTTAAGGGGTATTTTGGAGACCCAGTACTTC.

In DNA form, the CDR3 reads TGTGCCAGCAGCGAGGGGGGCCAGGGGGTCCACGAGCAGTACTTC. This encodes CASSEGGQGVHEQYF. The chain has TRBV9 and TRBJ2-7, with D possibly matching TRBD1 (7 bases). The CDR3 is 15 residues long. Between the trimmed V and J ends, which lost 3 bases and 5 bases, there was a span of 18 bases. The V gene's germline CDR1 is SGDLS and CDR2 YYNGEE.

V and J are TRBV2 and TRBJ1-2, with D hard to call. Deletions cut 0 bases from V and 8 bases from J, with 10 bases between. Germline-derived CDR1 and CDR2 are SNHLY and FYNNEI. The CDR3 totals 13 residues. CDR3: CASSEARGGGYTF. The CDR3 DNA sequence: TGTGCCAGCAGTGAAGCGCGGGGAGGAGGCTACACCTTC. Full variable domain (remainder filled in from reference TRBV2 and TRBJ1-2): EPEVTQTPSHQVTQMGQEVILRCVPISNHLYFYWYRQILGQKVEFLVSFYNNEISEKSEIFDDQFSVERPDGSNFTLKIRSTKLEDSAMYFCASSEARGGGYTFGSGTRLTVV.

The J gene is TRBJ1-6, the V gene TRBV18; 9 bases are a match to TRBD1. Trimming removed 5 bases from V and 7 bases from J; junction bases left unmatched: 9. The CDR3 sequence is 16 residues long. Germline V gene sequence: CDR1 KGHSH, CDR2 LQKENI. The CDR3 coding sequence is TGTGCCAGCTCATTTAACCGGGACAGGGAGAATTCACCCCTCCACTTT. Amino acids: CASSFNRDRENSPLHF.

The chain carries TRBV5-1 and TRBJ2-7; maybe TRBD1 (5 bases). The germline CDR1 and CDR2 sequences are SGHRS and YFSETQ. This CDR3 has 14 residues. V lost 0 bases and J 4 bases, leaving 11 bases between the germline ends. The CDR3 nucleotides are TGCGCCAGCAGCTTGGGACAGACCCTATACGAGCAGTACTTC. Its protein product is CASSLGQTLYEQYF. Full variable domain (outside the CDR3, taken from reference TRBV5-1 and TRBJ2-7): KAGVTQTPRYLIKTRGQQVTLSCSPISGHRSVSWYQQTPGQGLQFLFEYFSETQRNKGNFPGRFSGRQFSNSRSEMNVSTLELGDSALYLCASSLGQTLYEQYFGPGTRLTVT.

In nucleotides, the CDR3 is TGTGCTAGTGGTTTGGGGTTGGGGGGAAACTACAATGAGCAGTTCTTC. Translated: CASGLGLGGNYNEQFF. V is TRBV12-5 and J is TRBJ2-1; possibly TRBD2 for D (6 bases). The CDR3 extends over 16 amino acids. Germline V gene lookup returns CDR1 LGHNT and CDR2 FRNRAP. Trimming took 1 base from V and 3 from J, leaving 13 bases between them.

This chain links TRBV30 with TRBJ2-1, with TRBD1 matching 7 bases. CDR1 GTSNPN and CDR2 SVGIG come from the germline V gene (reference sequence). The CDR3 totals 16 residues. With V trimmed by 1 base and J by 0 bases, 6 bases remained unmatched. The CDR3 DNA reads TGTGCCTGGAGTGGGGACAGAAAGAGCTCCTACAATGAGCAGTTCTTC. Translating it yields CAWSGDRKSSYNEQFF.

In its sample, this clone was seen a few times. The rearrangement joins TRBV6-5 to TRBJ2-7, with D possibly matching TRBD1 (5 bases). V dropped 4 bases and J dropped 0 bases, with 10 bases sitting between them. Germline V gives CDR1 MNHEY, CDR2 SVGAGI. The CDR3 totals 14 residues. CDR3 coding DNA: TGTGCCAGCAGTTTATGGACAAACTCCTACGAGCAGTACTTC. Its translation is CASSLWTNSYEQYF.

The chain employs TRBV18 and TRBJ2-6, with 11 bases that match TRBD1. The CDR3 is 18 residues long. Germline V gives CDR1 KGHSH, CDR2 LQKENI. The V and J ends lost 2 bases and 2 bases, in that order; junction bases with no gene match: 5. The CDR3 DNA reads TGTGCCAGCTCACCAACGGGACAGGGGGGTACTGGGGCCAACGTCCTGACTTTC. This codes for CASSPTGQGGTGANVLTF. The full variable domain, in which reference TRBV18 and TRBJ2-6 provide the parts outside the CDR3, is NAGVMQNPRHLVRRRGQEARLRCSPMKGHSHVYWYRQLPEEGLKFMVYLQKENIIDESGMPKERFSAEFPKEGPSILRIQQVVRGDSAAYFCASSPTGQGGTGANVLTFGAGSRLTVL.

The chain is built from TRBV5-1 and TRBJ2-3; 9 positions match TRBD2. This CDR3 region has 15 residues. In germline, CDR1 is SGHRS, CDR2 YFSETQ. With V trimmed by 0 bases and J by 1 base, 0 bases remained unmatched. The CDR3 bases are TGCGCCAGCAGCTTGGCTAGCGGGGGCACAGATACGCAGTATTTT. Translating gives CASSLASGGTDTQYF.

This sequence joins TRBV21-1 and TRBJ2-7; TRBD1, the D gene given by the table, was not confirmed from the DNA. TRBV21-1 is noted as a pseudogene. CDR3 size: 18 residues. DNA of the CDR3: TGTGCCAGCAGCTCAAAGGTTCCGGGACAGAAGTTTTCCTACGAGCAGTACTTC. Amino acid sequence: CASSSKVPGQKFSYEQYF.

This clone appeared a few times. This chain uses TRBV7-9 with TRBJ2-7; D is unresolved. The CDR3 loop spans 14 amino acids. Trimming removed 0 bases at V and 7 bases at J, with 13 bases between. Looked up from germline, CDR1 is SEHNR and CDR2 is FQNEAQ (reference sequence). CDR3 in DNA: TGTGCCAGCAGCTTAGCGTCTGGGTCCAGGGAGCAGTACTTC. Translated: CASSLASGSREQYF.

The rearrangement links TRBV2 to TRBJ2-7, with 10 bases lining up with TRBD2. Per the germline V gene, CDR1 is SNHLY and CDR2 is FYNNEI. This CDR3 spans 17 amino acids. Trimming removed 5 bases from V and 8 bases from J; junction bases left unmatched: 18. This chain's CDR3 is CASSSMGLAGASRKQYF. The CDR3 nucleotides read TGTGCCAGCAGTTCAATGGGGCTAGCGGGAGCCTCTAGGAAGCAGTACTTC. Drawing the rest from reference TRBV2 and TRBJ2-7, the complete variable domain is EPEVTQTPSHQVTQMGQEVILRCVPISNHLYFYWYRQILGQKVEFLVSFYNNEISEKSEIFDDQFSVERPDGSNFTLKIRSTKLEDSAMYFCASSSMGLAGASRKQYFGPGTRLTVT.

V is TRBV11-2 and J is TRBJ1-2, with a weak D call TRBD1 (5 bases). Germline-derived CDR1 and CDR2 are SGHAT and FQNNGV. This CDR3 has 15 residues. Deletions cut 4 bases from V and 4 bases from J, with 16 bases between. CDR3 region: CASSSTGSGIYGYTF. CDR3 coding DNA: TGTGCCAGCAGCTCAACAGGTTCCGGAATCTATGGCTACACCTTC.

This clone was seen a few times. The V call is TRBV7-2, the J call TRBJ1-1, with D maybe TRBD1 (5 bases). Germline CDR1 is SGHTA and CDR2 is FQGNSA. The CDR3 is made up of 16 amino acids. V gave up 8 bases and J gave up 2 bases, with 21 bases separating them. CDR3 DNA: TGTGCCAGCCCCTTCCGGACACGCACGAGTAACACTGAAGCTTTCTTT. This gives the protein CASPFRTRTSNTEAFF.

The DNA for the CDR3 is TGTGCCAGCAGCCTCGCGACAGGGACCAACACCGGGGAGCTGTTTTTT. Protein sequence: CASSLATGTNTGELFF. This chain uses TRBV7-8 with TRBJ2-2, with 7 bases fitting TRBD1. Per germline, CDR1 SGHVS and CDR2 FQNEAQ. This CDR3 comprises 16 residues. V shed 5 bases and J 2 bases; nucleotides not matched to a gene: 8.

V and J are TRBV13 and TRBJ1-2; D not resolved. The CDR3 is 15 residues long. CDR1 and CDR2 from the germline V gene are PRHDT and FYEKMQ (reference sequence). V lost 5 bases and J 4 bases, leaving 17 bases between the germline ends. CDR3 region: CASSPRRSSVYGYTF. DNA of the CDR3: TGTGCCAGCAGCCCCCGACGGAGCTCCGTCTATGGCTACACCTTC.

The genes are TRBV4-1 and TRBJ2-7; 9 nucleotides match TRBD1. Unmatched junction bases numbered 4, after V lost 2 bases and J lost 2 bases. Germline V gene lookup returns CDR1 MGHRA and CDR2 YSYEKL. This CDR3 is built from 15 residues. CDR3 sequence: CASSQQGDRAYEQYF. CDR3 nucleotide sequence: TGCGCCAGCAGCCAACAAGGGGACAGGGCCTACGAGCAGTACTTC.

The chain links TRBV7-2 to TRBJ1-1; 11 positions agree with TRBD1. V trimming: 4 bases; J trimming: 4 bases; junction bases outside the gene matches: 5. The CDR3 has 15 residues. Per germline, CDR1 SGHTA and CDR2 FQGNSA. The CDR3 loop reads CASSWAGTGGTEAFF. CDR3 DNA sequence: TGTGCCAGCAGCTGGGCCGGGACAGGGGGCACTGAAGCTTTCTTT.

For this clone: The sample contains more than one DNA sequence encoding this CDR3. CDR3 amino acids: CAWSVGVGTEAFF. In nucleotides, the CDR3 is TGTGCCTGGAGTGTAGGGGTGGGGACTGAAGCTTTCTTT. This chain uses TRBV30 with TRBJ1-1, with D perhaps matching TRBD1 (5 bases). The germline V gene encodes CDR1 GTSNPN and CDR2 SVGIG (reference sequence). The CDR3 spans 13 residues. V lost 0 bases and J 5 bases, leaving 10 bases between the germline ends.

The table lists this clone with many counts. CDR3 in DNA: TGTGCCAGCAGCCAAGATGGGGAGTTCTCTGGGGCCAACGTCCTGACTTTC. Its protein is CASSQDGEFSGANVLTF. The chain joins TRBV4-2 to TRBJ2-6; weak D call: TRBD2 (5 bases). The germline CDR1 and CDR2 sequences are LGHNA and YNFKEQ. Between the trimmed V and J ends, which lost 0 bases and 0 bases, there was a span of 9 bases. The CDR3 is made up of 17 amino acids.

The chain joins TRBV28 to TRBJ2-7, with D perhaps TRBD1 (6 bases). The CDR3 extends over 14 amino acids. Germline values: CDR1 MDHEN, CDR2 SYDVKM. Deletions cut 5 bases from V and 0 bases from J, with 11 bases between. The DNA for the CDR3 is TGTGCCAGCAGTAGGGGGTTCAGCTCCTACGAGCAGTACTTC. Protein sequence: CASSRGFSSYEQYF.